This T cell receptor beta chain was obtained from a study of T-cell reconstitution after alpha-beta-depleted transplantation in children. Preparation of the TCRbeta library involved a method that used unique molecular identifiers. TCRdb recomputed calls from the PCR reads with MiXCR, one row per CDR3 protein. The table has roughly 90,000 distinct CDR3 sequences, more than 9% seen once. This CDR3 has 14 amino acids. Between the trimmed V and J ends, which lost 4 bases and 3 bases, there was a span of 13 bases. Germline V gives CDR1 MGHRA, CDR2 YSYEKL. V usage is TRBV4-1 and J usage is TRBJ2-7; D possibly matches TRBD1 or TRBD2 (7 bases each). This sequence was found in a human donor who donated a stem cell graft to a child with inherited bone marrow failure. The input for sequencing was PBMCs from the stem cell graft donor, taken from the stem cell graft. The CDR3 spells CASSPAGQFYEQYF. CDR3 DNA sequence: TGCGCCAGCAGCCCAGCGGGACAGTTCTACGAGCAGTACTTC.